This entry is about one T cell receptor (beta chain). Its antigen is still unknown. Time point indicated: cycle 4 day 1 (C4D1), after 5 to 7 weeks of nivolumab. With no exception, relapse followed autologous stem cell transplantation in all patients, and brentuximab vedotin exposure varied. This sample was included in a study of PD-1 blockade in classical Hodgkin lymphoma. The CDR3 totals 16 residues. Between the trimmed V and J ends, which lost 5 bases and 4 bases, there was a span of 19 bases. The V gene's germline CDR1 is SGHRS and CDR2 YFSETQ. Libraries were prepared by immunoSEQ multiplex PCR; TCRdb keeps only in-frame clonotypes and omits some of them. The data show tens of thousands of clones, nearly 90% seen once. General study results and limits: The CD4+ diversity rise by C4D1 was clearest in complete responders.

This clonotype was obtained from a human donor with classical Hodgkin lymphoma. The chain couples TRBV5-1 to TRBJ2-1; D possibly uses TRBD1 or TRBD2 (6 bases each). The input for sequencing was peripheral blood mononuclear cells (PBMCs), taken before the fourth cycle of nivolumab. For the CDR3, the DNA is TGCGCCAGCAGTTCAGAGGGGGGCCTCGGTTACAATGAGCAGTTCTTC. Protein sequence: CASSSEGGLGYNEQFF.